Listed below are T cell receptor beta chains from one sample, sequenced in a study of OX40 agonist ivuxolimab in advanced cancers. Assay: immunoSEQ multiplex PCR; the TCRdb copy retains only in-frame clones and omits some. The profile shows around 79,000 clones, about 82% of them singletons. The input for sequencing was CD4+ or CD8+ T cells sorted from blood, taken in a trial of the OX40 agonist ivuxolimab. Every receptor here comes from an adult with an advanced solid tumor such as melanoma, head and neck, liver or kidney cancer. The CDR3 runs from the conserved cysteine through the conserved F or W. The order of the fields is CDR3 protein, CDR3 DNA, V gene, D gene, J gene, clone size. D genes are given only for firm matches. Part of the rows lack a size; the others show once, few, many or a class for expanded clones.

CASSGERRGTEAFF TGTGCCAGCAGTGGGGAGCGGAGGGGGACTGAAGCTTTCTTT TRBV6-1 NA TRBJ1-1 NA
CASRGTGVHYGYTF TGTGCCAGCAGGGGGACAGGAGTCCACTATGGCTACACCTTC TRBV27 TRBD1 TRBJ1-2 NA
CASSLAGGRADSPLHF TGTGCCAGCAGCTTAGCGGGGGGCAGGGCGGATTCACCCCTCCACTTT TRBV7-9 NA TRBJ1-6 once
CASGLGGGYQPQHF TGTGCCAGCGGCCTCGGGGGTGGGTATCAGCCCCAGCATTTT TRBV28 NA TRBJ1-5 NA
CASSPWASGGADTQYF TGTGCCAGCAGCCCGTGGGCTAGCGGGGGAGCAGATACGCAGTATTTT TRBV9 TRBD2 TRBJ2-3 NA
CSVAPGETQYF TGCAGTGTCGCCCCGGGGGAGACCCAGTACTTC TRBV20-1 NA TRBJ2-5 NA
CASSSTQGTGELFF TGTGCCAGCAGCTCAACACAGGGTACCGGGGAGCTGTTTTTT TRBV5-6 NA TRBJ2-2 once
CASRQERAQPQHF TGTGCCAGCAGACAAGAGAGGGCCCAGCCCCAGCATTTT TRBV6-5 NA TRBJ1-5 few
CASSWSGGPRDTQYF TGTGCCAGCAGTTGGTCGGGGGGCCCGAGGGATACGCAGTATTTT TRBV6-4 NA TRBJ2-3 NA
CASSWARDLSNQPQHF TGTGCCAGCAGCTGGGCCCGGGACCTTAGCAATCAGCCCCAGCATTTT TRBV5-7 NA TRBJ1-5 NA
CASSGQGTAYGYTF TGTGCCAGTAGTGGGCAGGGGACGGCCTATGGCTACACCTTC TRBV19 NA TRBJ1-2 few
CASARGHNYGYTF TGTGCCAGTGCCCGGGGACATAACTATGGCTACACCTTC TRBV19 NA TRBJ1-2 NA
CASSSTRGELFF TGTGCCAGCAGCTCTACGCGGGGGGAGCTGTTTTTT TRBV11-2 NA TRBJ2-2 once
CASSPQGDTEAFF TGTGCCAGCAGCCCGCAGGGTGACACTGAAGCTTTCTTT TRBV4-2 NA TRBJ1-1 NA
CASSGGSGGAGRFF TGCGCCAGCAGCGGTGGTAGCGGGGGGGCCGGACGGTTCTTC TRBV10-2 TRBD2 TRBJ2-1 NA
CASSPSLGGDTQYF TGTGCCAGCTCACCATCGTTAGGGGGGGATACGCAGTATTTT TRBV18 NA TRBJ2-3 few
CASSLEQAGYTF TGTGCCAGCAGCTTGGAGCAGGCCGGCTACACCTTC TRBV5-4 NA TRBJ1-2 NA
CASRRQLAANSPLHF TGTGCCAGCAGAAGACAGCTCGCCGCTAATTCACCCCTCCACTTT TRBV2 NA TRBJ1-6 NA
CASSQKQGVESPLHF TGTGCCAGCAGCCAGAAACAGGGTGTAGAGTCACCCCTCCACTTT TRBV14 NA TRBJ1-6 NA
CASSLKDPLNSPLHF TGTGCCAGCAGTTTAAAAGACCCTCTTAATTCACCCCTCCACTTT TRBV6-5 NA TRBJ1-6 once
CASSYSGGRHQPQHF TGTGCCAGCAGTTACTCGGGGGGCCGTCATCAGCCCCAGCATTTT TRBV6-5 NA TRBJ1-5 NA
CASSFDGTLGEQYF TGTGCCAGCAGTTTCGACGGGACTTTGGGCGAGCAGTACTTC TRBV27 NA TRBJ2-7 NA
CASSLAFGTGLGYTF TGTGCCAGCAGCTTGGCCTTTGGGACAGGCCTTGGCTACACCTTC TRBV5-8 TRBD1 TRBJ1-2 NA